This T cell receptor beta chain appears in the sequencing data of a study of shared clonotypes between healthy human individuals. This CDR3 comprises 15 residues. Germline V gives CDR1 PRHDT, CDR2 FYEKMQ (reference sequence). Trimming cost V 5 bases and J 6 bases, with 17 bases left between them. Donors were healthy HIV-negative adults without recent acute infections or vaccinations. Division of CD4+ cells produced a CD45RA+ naive subset and a CD45RA-negative memory subset. Methods used by the authors: ImmunoSEQ yielded junction-only sequences lacking quality scores, so filtering differed. Here immunoSEQ multiplex PCR was the method, and the copy in TCRdb shows in-frame clones only, minus some. D and trimming were read from the DNA, whereas the V and J calls and clone size are those reported in that table. In the table there are about 1.5 million clones, more than 95% of which are singletons. Whole-study findings and limits: At large depth, rarefaction still showed sorted-subset sequencing to be incomplete.

This clone was counted a single time. Antigen: not known. The V call is TRBV13, the J call TRBJ2-1; no clear D gene. The receptor was isolated from a young man in good health. The sequenced material came from naive CD4+ T cells sorted from blood. Subset specified: CD45RA+ positively selected. CDR3 protein: CASSLPIRSANEQFF. The CDR3 bases are TGTGCCAGCAGCCTCCCAATACGCTCCGCCAATGAGCAGTTCTTC.